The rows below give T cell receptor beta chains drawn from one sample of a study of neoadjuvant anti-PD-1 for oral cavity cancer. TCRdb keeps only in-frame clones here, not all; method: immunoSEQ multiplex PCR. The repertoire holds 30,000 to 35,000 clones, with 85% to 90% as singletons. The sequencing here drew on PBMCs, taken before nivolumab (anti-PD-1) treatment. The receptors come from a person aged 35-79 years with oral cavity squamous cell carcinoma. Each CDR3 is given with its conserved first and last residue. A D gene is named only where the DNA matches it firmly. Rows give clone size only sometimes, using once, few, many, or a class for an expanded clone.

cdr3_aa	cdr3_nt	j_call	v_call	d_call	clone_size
CASSLVGTDTQYF	TGTGCCAGCAGCTTGGTGGGCACAGATACGCAGTATTTT	TRBJ2-3	TRBV5-4	.	.
CASSRASGRTDTQYF	TGTGCCAGCAGCCGGGCCTCGGGGCGCACAGATACGCAGTATTTT	TRBJ2-3	TRBV5-6	.	.
CAWSELRGSNSPLHF	TGTGCCTGGAGTGAGCTCCGGGGGAGCAATTCACCCCTCCACTTT	TRBJ1-6	TRBV30	.	.
CASMVDSNQPQHF	TGTGCCAGCATGGTGGATAGCAATCAGCCCCAGCATTTT	TRBJ1-5	TRBV28	.	.
CASTHPGAQGYTF	TGTGCCAGCACCCACCCGGGGGCGCAGGGCTACACCTTC	TRBJ1-2	TRBV6-5	.	few
CASVRGARGGYTF	TGTGCCAGCGTGCGGGGGGCTCGTGGTGGCTACACCTTC	TRBJ1-2	TRBV2	.	once
CASSLGRQGTSYEQYF	TGTGCCAGCAGCTTGGGGCGCCAGGGGACGTCCTACGAGCAGTACTTC	TRBJ2-7	TRBV5-4	.	.
CASSIIDQPQHF	TGTGCCAGCAGCATTATAGATCAGCCCCAGCATTTT	TRBJ1-5	TRBV7-9	.	.
CASTTRWDSLNEKLFF	TGTGCCAGCACCACCAGATGGGACAGCTTAAATGAAAAACTGTTTTTT	TRBJ1-4	TRBV6-4	TRBD1	few
CASSVAATSDYEQYF	TGTGCCAGCAGCGTAGCTGCGACTTCTGACTACGAGCAGTACTTC	TRBJ2-7	TRBV9	.	.
CASSARDRGSNQPQHF	TGTGCCAGCAGCGCCCGGGACAGGGGTAGCAATCAGCCCCAGCATTTT	TRBJ1-5	TRBV2	TRBD1	.
CASSNSENSPLHF	TGTGCCAGCAGCAATTCTGAGAATTCACCCCTCCACTTT	TRBJ1-6	TRBV5-6	.	.
CAWSGSGQSGNSPLHF	TGTGCCTGGAGTGGTTCGGGACAGTCGGGGAATTCACCCCTCCACTTT	TRBJ1-6	TRBV30	TRBD1	few
CASSLSGQTLSYEQYF	TGTGCCAGCAGTCTTAGCGGACAGACTCTCTCCTACGAGCAGTACTTC	TRBJ2-7	TRBV27	.	.
CASSVDRQANEKLFF	TGTGCCAGCAGTGTCGACAGGCAGGCTAATGAAAAACTGTTTTTT	TRBJ1-4	TRBV2	.	.
CASSLRRTLFQGTDTQYF	TGCGCCAGCAGCCTAAGACGGACCCTTTTCCAGGGTACAGATACGCAGTATTTT	TRBJ2-3	TRBV4-1	.	.
CASSPLTGGTDTQYF	TGCGCCAGCAGCCCCCTGACAGGGGGCACAGATACGCAGTATTTT	TRBJ2-3	TRBV4-3	TRBD1	.
CSVWGRDRNTEAFF	TGCAGCGTATGGGGCAGGGACCGGAACACTGAAGCTTTCTTT	TRBJ1-1	TRBV29-1	.	.
CASSSQVERGGTDTQYF	TGTGCCAGCAGCTCCCAGGTGGAGCGGGGGGGCACAGATACGCAGTATTTT	TRBJ2-3	TRBV7-9	TRBD2	.
CASSEPLRSSYNSPLHF	TGTGCCAGCAGTGAACCCCTCAGGAGCTCCTATAATTCACCCCTCCACTTT	TRBJ1-6	TRBV6-1	.	.
CASSLSTGGTYGYTF	TGTGCCAGCAGCTTATCAACAGGGGGGACCTATGGCTACACCTTC	TRBJ1-2	TRBV7-8	TRBD1	.
CATSRDFGWDTNEKLFF	TGTGCCACCAGCAGAGATTTTGGGTGGGACACTAATGAAAAACTGTTTTTT	TRBJ1-4	TRBV15	.	.
CASSFSGGNSNQPQHF	TGTGCCAGCAGCTTTTCGGGGGGGAATAGCAATCAGCCCCAGCATTTT	TRBJ1-5	TRBV5-6	.	.
CASSVGGIFADTQYF	TGTGCCAGTAGTGTCGGGGGGATTTTCGCAGATACGCAGTATTTT	TRBJ2-3	TRBV19	TRBD2	once
CASSQDHRGPPEKLFF	TGCGCCAGCAGCCAAGATCATAGGGGGCCCCCCGAGAAACTGTTTTTT	TRBJ1-4	TRBV4-1	TRBD1	.
CASSEWQGYSGYTF	TGTGCCAGCAGTGAATGGCAGGGGTATAGTGGCTACACCTTC	TRBJ1-2	TRBV2	.	.
CASSNTGGERIITDTQYF	TGTGCCAGCAGCAACACAGGGGGCGAACGAATAATCACAGATACGCAGTATTTT	TRBJ2-3	TRBV7-9	TRBD1	.
CASSPVHVGTGENTIYF	TGTGCCAGCAGCCCCGTGCACGTCGGGACAGGGGAAAACACCATATATTTT	TRBJ1-3	TRBV5-4	TRBD1	.
CASSIRDPSHGYTF	TGTGCCAGTAGTATCCGGGACCCCAGCCATGGCTACACCTTC	TRBJ1-2	TRBV19	.	.
CASSLNWGWENIQYF	TGTGCCAGCAGCTTGAATTGGGGGTGGGAAAACATTCAGTACTTC	TRBJ2-4	TRBV11-2	.	.
CASSFWGADQPQHF	TGTGCCAGCAGCTTCTGGGGAGCCGACCAGCCCCAGCATTTT	TRBJ1-5	TRBV7-2	.	.
CASSAGRTGNTGELFF	TGTGCCAGCAGCGCCGGGAGGACAGGGAACACCGGGGAGCTGTTTTTT	TRBJ2-2	TRBV11-2	.	few
CASRAGTGISGANVLTF	TGTGCCAGCAGAGCCGGGACAGGTATCTCTGGGGCCAACGTCCTGACTTTC	TRBJ2-6	TRBV2	TRBD1	few
CAWSVGGETQYF	TGTGCCTGGAGTGTAGGGGGGGAGACCCAGTACTTC	TRBJ2-5	TRBV30	.	.